These 31 T cell receptor beta chains originate from one sample sequenced in a study of shared clonotypes between healthy human individuals. TCRdb's copy holds only in-frame clones and misses some; the assay was immunoSEQ multiplex PCR. Of under 1,900,000 clones in the sample, 98% were seen once. Sequences were obtained from naive CD4+ T cells sorted from blood. The subset denotes: CD45RA+ positively selected. These receptors originate from a man aged 25 to 40 in good health.

The chain carries TRBV28 and TRBJ1-4; D may be TRBD1 (6 bases). The CDR3 is made up of 15 amino acids. The V gene lost 6 bases and the J gene lost 2 bases, with 13 bases spanning the gap. CDR1 and CDR2 (germline): MDHEN, SYDVKM. CDR3 DNA sequence: TGTGCCAGCAGACAACAGGGAGGCACTAATGAAAAACTGTTTTTT. It codes for CASRQQGGTNEKLFF. Looking up the rest from reference TRBV28 and TRBJ1-4 gives the full variable domain: DVKVTQSSRYLVKRTGEKVFLECVQDMDHENMFWYRQDPGLGLRLIYFSYDVKMKEKGDIPEGYSVSREKKERFSLILESASTNQTSMYLCASRQQGGTNEKLFFGSGTQLSVL.

V is TRBV5-5 and J is TRBJ2-5; TRBD1 is a possible D gene (6 bases). This CDR3 contains 13 residues. The V end was cut by 2 bases, the J end by 5 bases, with 10 bases between. Germline CDR1 and CDR2: SGHKS and YYEKEE (reference sequence). CDR3 in amino acids: CASSFQGWETQYF. The CDR3 DNA is TGTGCCAGCAGCTTTCAGGGGTGGGAGACCCAGTACTTC.

This chain connects TRBV10-3 to TRBJ2-7; no reliable D call. Looked up from germline, CDR1 is ENHRY and CDR2 is SYGVKD. V was cut by 2 bases and J by 0 bases, with 11 bases left in between. CDR3 size: 15 residues. The CDR3 loop reads CAISETSRYSYEQYF. In DNA, the CDR3 is TGTGCCATCAGTGAGACGAGCAGGTACTCCTACGAGCAGTACTTC.

The chain combines TRBV27 with TRBJ2-1; D is possibly TRBD1 or TRBD2 (6 bases each). V shed 0 bases and J shed 7 bases, with 22 bases lying between them. CDR1 is MNHEY and CDR2 is SMNVEV in the germline V gene (reference sequence). The CDR3 totals 18 residues. CDR3 amino acids: CASSLSASIDGGRNEQFF. The CDR3 nucleotides read TGTGCCAGCAGTTTATCGGCGAGCATTGACGGGGGCAGAAATGAGCAGTTCTTC.

This sequence joins TRBV18 and TRBJ2-7; D call uncertain. CDR3 size: 12 residues. The ends were cut back, 3 bases at V and 7 bases at J, with 10 bases in the middle. Germline V lookup: CDR1 KGHSH, CDR2 LQKENI. The CDR3 nucleotides are TGTGCCAGCTCACCTAAACTGGGTGAGCAGTACTTC. It is translated as CASSPKLGEQYF.

The V gene is TRBV27, the J gene TRBJ2-3; a weak D match, TRBD1 (7 bases). V lost 0 bases and J 2 bases, leaving 15 bases between the germline ends. In germline, CDR1 is MNHEY, CDR2 SMNVEV (reference sequence). This CDR3 is 17 amino acids long. In DNA, the CDR3 is TGTGCCAGCAGTTTATCTCGACAGGGAGGCATCACAGATACGCAGTATTTT. Protein product: CASSLSRQGGITDTQYF.

The chain couples TRBV14 to TRBJ1-1; tentatively, D is TRBD1 (6 bases). The CDR3 consists of 15 residues. Trimming removed 3 bases from V and 0 bases from J, with 11 bases in between. Germline V gives CDR1 SGHDN, CDR2 FVKESK. The CDR3 loop is CASSHVQGLNTEAFF. In DNA, the CDR3 is TGTGCCAGCAGCCACGTACAGGGATTGAACACTGAAGCTTTCTTT.

CDR3 protein: CASSLSASLEETQYF. CDR3 in DNA: TGTGCCAGCTCGCTTTCGGCTAGTTTGGAAGAGACCCAGTACTTC. This chain links TRBV18 with TRBJ2-5; no definite D call. From germline, CDR1 is KGHSH and CDR2 LQKENI. CDR3 size: 15 residues. Trimming took 6 bases from V and 3 from J, leaving 17 bases between them.

The chain combines TRBV5-1 with TRBJ2-2, with TRBD1 matching 7 bases. The germline V gene has CDR1 SGHRS and CDR2 YFSETQ. Trimming removed 0 bases from V and 5 bases from J; junction bases left unmatched: 13. The CDR3 contains 18 residues. The CDR3 DNA reads TGCGCCAGCAGCTTGGGAATCCGGAGACAGGGATTTACCGGGGAGCTGTTTTTT. The encoded protein is CASSLGIRRQGFTGELFF.

The chain recombines TRBV2 with TRBJ2-1, with D uncertain. V was clipped by 9 bases and J by 8 bases, with 20 bases between them. This CDR3 is built from 14 residues. The germline V gene has CDR1 SNHLY and CDR2 FYNNEI. The CDR3 DNA is TGTGCCAGGAAAGGGATCTCCTTCCAGGATGAGCAGTTCTTC. This gives the protein CARKGISFQDEQFF.

This sequence joins TRBV18 and TRBJ1-3; 12 bases are a match to TRBD1. The germline gives CDR1 KGHSH, CDR2 LQKENI. This CDR3 region has 21 residues. V shed 3 bases and J 1 base; nucleotides not matched to a gene: 16. CDR3 DNA sequence: TGTGCCAGCTCACCTCTTCCGTTGGGACAGGGGGCACTAAAGTCTGGAAACACCATATATTTT. Translation gives CASSPLPLGQGALKSGNTIYF.

The chain employs TRBV19 and TRBJ1-5, with a possible D match to TRBD1 (5 bases). Germline values: CDR1 LNHDA, CDR2 SQIVND (reference sequence). This CDR3 has 18 residues. Between the trimmed V and J ends, which lost 1 base and 0 bases, there was a span of 16 bases. CDR3 protein: CASSIGERGVYSNQPQHF. Here the CDR3 DNA reads TGTGCCAGTAGTATAGGGGAGCGGGGGGTTTATAGCAATCAGCCCCAGCATTTT. Using reference TRBV19 and TRBJ1-5 for the parts outside the CDR3, the full variable domain is DGGITQSPKYLFRKEGQNVTLSCEQNLNHDAMYWYRQDPGQGLRLIYYSQIVNDFQKGDIAEGYSVSREKKESFPLTVTSAQKNPTAFYLCASSIGERGVYSNQPQHFGDGTRLSIL.

V and J are TRBV5-6 and TRBJ2-3; D gene ambiguous. The CDR3 loop spans 14 amino acids. V shed 0 bases and J shed 2 bases, with 7 bases lying between them. CDR1 is SGHDT, CDR2 YYEEEE, per germline. This CDR3 is CASSLDGPTDTQYF. CDR3 DNA: TGTGCCAGCAGCTTGGACGGACCCACAGATACGCAGTATTTT. Complete variable domain (other parts from reference TRBV5-6 and TRBJ2-3): DAGVTQSPTHLIKTRGQQVTLRCSPKSGHDTVSWYQQALGQGPQFIFQYYEEEERQRGNFPDRFSGHQFPNYSSELNVNALLLGDSALYLCASSLDGPTDTQYFGPGTRLTVL.

On this clone: Other DNA sequences in this sample translate to the same CDR3. V usage is TRBV5-1 and J usage is TRBJ2-7, with D possibly TRBD1 on 6 matching bases. The germline V and J ends were trimmed by 4 bases and 0 bases, with 11 bases remaining between them. Per the germline V gene, CDR1 is SGHRS and CDR2 is YFSETQ. The CDR3 sequence is 14 residues long. The CDR3 loop is CASSPDSNSYEQYF. The CDR3 DNA sequence: TGCGCCAGCAGCCCGGACAGCAACTCCTACGAGCAGTACTTC.

The rearrangement links TRBV7-9 to TRBJ1-3; D uncertain. Germline assignment: CDR1 SEHNR and CDR2 FQNEAQ (reference sequence). Trimming left V 3 bases short and J 0 bases short, with 6 bases between. The CDR3 spans 14 residues. In DNA, the CDR3 is TGTGCCAGCAGCTTTAAGGTCTCTGGAAACACCATATATTTT. Translated, it gives CASSFKVSGNTIYF.

A remark on this clone: The junction shows a germline mismatch at one end, possibly a read error. The chain joins TRBV5-1 to TRBJ2-5, with unresolved D. Germline V gives CDR1 SGHRS, CDR2 YFSETQ. The CDR3 is 12 residues long. CDR3 sequence reads: CASSLESESQYF. CDR3 DNA sequence: TGCGCCAGCAGCTTGGAGTCGGAGAGCCAGTACTTC.

The sample holds a few counts of this clone. This specimen includes other DNA sequences encoding the same CDR3. The genes are TRBV30 and TRBJ2-7; the match to TRBD2 covers 7 bases. Germline CDR1 and CDR2: GTSNPN and SVGIG (reference sequence). The CDR3 length is 11 residues. V shed 4 bases, J shed 3 bases, and the junction held 0 bases outside the gene matches. CDR3 protein: CAWTSGYEQYF. CDR3 nucleotides: TGTGCCTGGACTAGCGGCTACGAGCAGTACTTC.

CDR3 coding DNA: TGTGCCAGCGGCGCACGACAGAGCTCCTACGAGCAGTACTTC. This codes for CASGARQSSYEQYF. The chain carries TRBV6-5 and TRBJ2-7; D perhaps matches TRBD1 (5 bases). The CDR3 runs to 14 residues. Trimming pared 8 bases from V and 0 bases from J, leaving 14 bases between. Germline-derived CDR1 and CDR2 are MNHEY and SVGAGI.

The chain recombines TRBV5-4 with TRBJ2-1; weak D call: TRBD2 (5 bases). The CDR3 extends over 16 amino acids. The V gene's germline CDR1 is SGHNT and CDR2 YYREEE (reference sequence). V lost 1 base to trimming and J lost 4 bases, with 15 bases between them. The CDR3 spells CASSLYSGNGYNEQFF. CDR3 coding DNA: TGTGCCAGCAGCTTGTATTCGGGGAACGGATACAATGAGCAGTTCTTC.

The chain is built from TRBV5-6 and TRBJ2-5; no clear D gene. CDR1 SGHDT and CDR2 YYEEEE come from the germline V gene. V lost 0 bases and J 0 bases, leaving 9 bases between the germline ends. The CDR3 contains 15 residues. The CDR3 region has the DNA TGTGCCAGCAGCTTGGAGGGTCTCTACCAAGAGACCCAGTACTTC. Its protein product is CASSLEGLYQETQYF.

This clone showed up just once. The chain uses TRBV30 and TRBJ2-7; D is uncertain. The CDR3 runs to 13 residues. Germline V CDR1 and CDR2: GTSNPN, SVGIG (reference sequence). V lost 2 bases and J 2 bases, leaving 10 bases between the germline ends. CDR3 DNA: TGTGCCTGGAGTTTGGGGATTACCTACGAGCAGTACTTC. This translates into CAWSLGITYEQYF.

The count of this clone is one. The chain links TRBV18 to TRBJ2-1, with 16 bases that match TRBD2. CDR1 is KGHSH and CDR2 is LQKENI in the germline V gene. This CDR3 spans 17 amino acids. With 0 bases clipped from V and 11 bases from J, the junction kept 7 bases outside the gene matches. The CDR3 bases are TGTGCCAGCTCACCACCGCCCGGGACTAGCGGGAGGGTAAAGCAGTTCTTC. Protein sequence: CASSPPPGTSGRVKQFF.

The DNA of the CDR3 is TGCGCCAGCAGCACGACCCCCGGGGCAGATACGCAGTATTTT. As protein: CASSTTPGADTQYF. This chain joins TRBV5-1 and TRBJ2-3; TRBD2 is a possible D gene (5 bases). Trimming left V 4 bases short and J 4 bases short, with 13 bases between. CDR1 and CDR2 (germline): SGHRS, YFSETQ. The CDR3 is 14 residues long.

V gene TRBV5-1 combines with J gene TRBJ2-7; D gene ambiguous. Per germline, CDR1 SGHRS and CDR2 YFSETQ. The CDR3 has 11 residues. The ends were cut back, 1 base at V and 7 bases at J, with 6 bases in the middle. The CDR3 sequence: CASSLTEEQYF. The DNA for the CDR3 is TGCGCCAGCAGCTTGACGGAGGAGCAGTACTTC.

V usage is TRBV9 and J usage is TRBJ2-1; TRBD1 matches at 9 bases. Germline V gives CDR1 SGDLS, CDR2 YYNGEE. Trimming at V came to 4 bases and at J to 4 bases, leaving 9 bases not matched to a gene. The CDR3 consists of 16 residues. The CDR3 sequence: CASSRIMGQGYNEQFF. The CDR3, as DNA: TGTGCCAGCAGCCGTATCATGGGACAGGGTTACAATGAGCAGTTCTTC.

The V and J genes are TRBV2 and TRBJ2-7, with a possible D match to TRBD2 (5 bases). Trimming shortened V by 6 bases and J by 4 bases, and 13 bases separated the two germline ends. The CDR3 runs to 13 residues. The germline V gene has CDR1 SNHLY and CDR2 FYNNEI. CDR3 coding DNA: TGTGCCAGCAGATCGGACTGGGAGTACGAGCAGTACTTC. Protein: CASRSDWEYEQYF.

As concerns this clone: Other DNA sequences from this sample encode an identical CDR3 as well. J is TRBJ2-3 and V is TRBV19, with 9 bases matching TRBD1. V shed 6 bases and J 4 bases; nucleotides not matched to a gene: 5. Germline V lookup: CDR1 LNHDA, CDR2 SQIVND (reference sequence). This CDR3 is 14 amino acids long. The chain's CDR3 is CASRDRGKADTQYF. DNA of the CDR3: TGTGCCAGTAGGGACAGGGGTAAAGCAGATACGCAGTATTTT.

As for this clone: The sample contains more than one DNA sequence encoding this CDR3. This chain links TRBV29-1 with TRBJ2-7; the D gene is possibly TRBD1 (5 bases). The V end was cut by 4 bases, the J end by 2 bases, with 6 bases between. Germline lookup yields CDR1 SQVTM and CDR2 ANQGSEA. The CDR3 spans 11 residues. The CDR3 sequence: CSVGRAYEQYF. As DNA, the CDR3 is TGCAGCGTTGGCAGGGCCTACGAGCAGTACTTC.

This chain connects TRBV9 to TRBJ2-5; D remains unclear. V lost 3 bases and J 5 bases, leaving 14 bases between the germline ends. CDR1 and CDR2 from the germline V gene are SGDLS and YYNGEE. This CDR3 contains 14 residues. CDR3 residues: CASSDARIGETQYF. In DNA, the CDR3 is TGTGCCAGCAGCGACGCGAGGATCGGGGAGACCCAGTACTTC.

This chain links TRBV5-1 with TRBJ2-5; 7 bases fit TRBD1. The germline CDR1 and CDR2 sequences are SGHRS and YFSETQ. V was pared by 6 bases and J by 2 bases, with 4 bases of the junction left unmatched. The CDR3 covers 13 residues. Here the CDR3 reads CASNTGQQETQYF. The CDR3 DNA sequence: TGCGCCAGCAACACGGGACAGCAAGAGACCCAGTACTTC.

CDR3 in DNA: TGTGCCAGCAGCTTAGGTCCAGATTCACCCCTCCACTTT. This gives the protein CASSLGPDSPLHF. This chain connects TRBV7-6 to TRBJ1-6; no firm D call. This CDR3 is 13 amino acids long. The germline V gene has CDR1 SGHVS and CDR2 FNYEAQ. Trimming shortened V by 1 base and J by 8 bases, and 6 bases separated the two germline ends.